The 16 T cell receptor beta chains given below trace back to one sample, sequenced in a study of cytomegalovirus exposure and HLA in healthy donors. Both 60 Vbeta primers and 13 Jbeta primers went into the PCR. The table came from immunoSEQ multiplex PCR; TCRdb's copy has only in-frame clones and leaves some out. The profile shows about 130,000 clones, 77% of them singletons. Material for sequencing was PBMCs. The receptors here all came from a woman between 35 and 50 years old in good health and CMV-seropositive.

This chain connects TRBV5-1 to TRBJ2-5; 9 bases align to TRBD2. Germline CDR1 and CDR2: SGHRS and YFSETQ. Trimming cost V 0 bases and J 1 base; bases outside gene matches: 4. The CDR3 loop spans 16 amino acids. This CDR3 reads CASSLGLAGVQETQYF. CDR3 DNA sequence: TGCGCCAGCAGCTTGGGTTTAGCGGGGGTCCAAGAGACCCAGTACTTC.

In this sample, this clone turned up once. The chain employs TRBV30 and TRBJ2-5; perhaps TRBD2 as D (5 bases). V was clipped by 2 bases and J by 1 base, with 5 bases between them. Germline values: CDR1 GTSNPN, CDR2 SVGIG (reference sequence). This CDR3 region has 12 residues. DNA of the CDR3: TGTGCCTGGAGTAGCGGCCAAGAGACCCAGTACTTC. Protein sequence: CAWSSGQETQYF.

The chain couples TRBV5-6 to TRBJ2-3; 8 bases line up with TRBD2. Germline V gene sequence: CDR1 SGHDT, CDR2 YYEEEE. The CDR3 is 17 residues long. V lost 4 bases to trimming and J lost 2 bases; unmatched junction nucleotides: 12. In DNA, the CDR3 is TGTGCCAGCAGCCTACTGGGAGTAGCGGGGACCACAGATACGCAGTATTTT. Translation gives CASSLLGVAGTTDTQYF.

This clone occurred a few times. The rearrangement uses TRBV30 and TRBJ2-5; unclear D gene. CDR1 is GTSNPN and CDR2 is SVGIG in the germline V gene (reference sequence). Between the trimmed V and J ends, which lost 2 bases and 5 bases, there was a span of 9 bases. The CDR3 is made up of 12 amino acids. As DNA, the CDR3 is TGTGCCTGGAGTCGAAAAGAGGAGACCCAGTACTTC. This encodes CAWSRKEETQYF.

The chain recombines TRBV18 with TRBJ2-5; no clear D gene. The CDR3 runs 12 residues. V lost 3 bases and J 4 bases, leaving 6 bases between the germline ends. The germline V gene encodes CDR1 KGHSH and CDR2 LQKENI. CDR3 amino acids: CASSPPGETQYF. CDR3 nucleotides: TGTGCCAGCTCACCTCCCGGAGAGACCCAGTACTTC.

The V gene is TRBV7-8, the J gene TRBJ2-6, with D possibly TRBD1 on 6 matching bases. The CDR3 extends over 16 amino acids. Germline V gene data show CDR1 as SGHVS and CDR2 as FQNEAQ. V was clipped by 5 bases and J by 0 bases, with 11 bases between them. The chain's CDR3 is CASSRDTISGANVLTF. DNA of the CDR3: TGTGCCAGCAGCAGGGACACGATCTCTGGGGCCAACGTCCTGACTTTC.

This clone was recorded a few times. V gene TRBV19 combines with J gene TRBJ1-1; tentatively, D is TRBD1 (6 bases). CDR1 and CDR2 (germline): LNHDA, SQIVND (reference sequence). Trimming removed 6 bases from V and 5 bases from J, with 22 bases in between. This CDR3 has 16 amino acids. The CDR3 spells CASRWGLGGTVTEAFF. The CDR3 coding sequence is TGTGCCAGTAGATGGGGCTTAGGGGGAACAGTAACTGAAGCTTTCTTT.

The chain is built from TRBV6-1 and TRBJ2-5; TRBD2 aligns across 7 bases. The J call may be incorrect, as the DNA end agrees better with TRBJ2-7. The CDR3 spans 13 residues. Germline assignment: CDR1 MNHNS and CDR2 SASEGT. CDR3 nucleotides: TGTGCCAGCAGTCAAGAGCGGGGTTTCGAGCAGTACTTC. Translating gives CASSQERGFEQYF.

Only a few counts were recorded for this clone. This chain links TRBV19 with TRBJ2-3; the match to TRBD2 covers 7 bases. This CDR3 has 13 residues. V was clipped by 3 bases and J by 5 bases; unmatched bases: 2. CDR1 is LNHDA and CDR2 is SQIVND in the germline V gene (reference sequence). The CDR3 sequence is CASSIREGDTQYF. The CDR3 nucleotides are TGTGCCAGTAGTATCAGGGAGGGAGATACGCAGTATTTT.

The CDR3 DNA is TGCGCCAGCAGTGAGAGTGCTGGGGCGAGCGGGGAGCTGTTTTTT. Protein sequence: CASSESAGASGELFF. The V gene is TRBV10-1, the J gene TRBJ2-2, with a tentative D call TRBD1 (5 bases). Germline V lookup: CDR1 WNHNN, CDR2 SYGVQD (reference sequence). V was pared by 2 bases and J by 7 bases, with 14 bases between. CDR3 size: 15 residues.

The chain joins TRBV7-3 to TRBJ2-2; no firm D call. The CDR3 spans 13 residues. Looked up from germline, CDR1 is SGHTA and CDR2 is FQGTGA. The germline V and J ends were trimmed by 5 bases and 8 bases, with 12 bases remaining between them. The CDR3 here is CASSPGSPGELFF. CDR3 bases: TGTGCCAGCAGCCCAGGATCCCCGGGGGAGCTGTTTTTT.

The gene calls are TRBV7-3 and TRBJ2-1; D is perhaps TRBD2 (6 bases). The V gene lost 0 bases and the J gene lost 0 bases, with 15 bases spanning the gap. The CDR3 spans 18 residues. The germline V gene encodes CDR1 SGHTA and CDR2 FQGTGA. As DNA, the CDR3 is TGTGCCAGCAGCTTAACGATAGAGGCGGGGACCTCCTACAATGAGCAGTTCTTC. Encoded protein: CASSLTIEAGTSYNEQFF.

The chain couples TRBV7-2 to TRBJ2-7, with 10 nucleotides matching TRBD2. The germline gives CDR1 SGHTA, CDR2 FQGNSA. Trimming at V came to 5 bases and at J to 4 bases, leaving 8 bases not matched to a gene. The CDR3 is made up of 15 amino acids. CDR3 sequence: CASSRSGLAVYEQYF. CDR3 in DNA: TGTGCCAGCAGCCGCTCCGGACTAGCGGTTTACGAGCAGTACTTC.

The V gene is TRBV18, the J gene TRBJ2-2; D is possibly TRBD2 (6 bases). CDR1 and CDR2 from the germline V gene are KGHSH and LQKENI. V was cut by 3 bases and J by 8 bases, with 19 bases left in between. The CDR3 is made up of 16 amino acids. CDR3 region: CASSPPSGGSRGELFF. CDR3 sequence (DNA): TGTGCCAGCTCACCCCCCTCCGGGGGTAGTCGAGGGGAGCTGTTTTTT. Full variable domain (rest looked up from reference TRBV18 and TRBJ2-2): NAGVMQNPRHLVRRRGQEARLRCSPMKGHSHVYWYRQLPEEGLKFMVYLQKENIIDESGMPKERFSAEFPKEGPSILRIQQVVRGDSAAYFCASSPPSGGSRGELFFGEGSRLTVL.

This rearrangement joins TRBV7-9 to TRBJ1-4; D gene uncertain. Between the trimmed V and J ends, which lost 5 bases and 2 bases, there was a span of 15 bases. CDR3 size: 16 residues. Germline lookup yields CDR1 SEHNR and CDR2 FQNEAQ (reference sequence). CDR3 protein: CASSLPSGRTNEKLFF. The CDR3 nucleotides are TGTGCCAGCAGCCTACCAAGCGGGAGGACTAATGAAAAACTGTTTTTT. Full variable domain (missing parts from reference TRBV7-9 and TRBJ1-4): DTGVSQNPRHKITKRGQNVTFRCDPISEHNRLYWYRQTLGQGPEFLTYFQNEAQLEKSRLLSDRFSAERPKGSFSTLEIQRTEQGDSAMYLCASSLPSGRTNEKLFFGSGTQLSVL.

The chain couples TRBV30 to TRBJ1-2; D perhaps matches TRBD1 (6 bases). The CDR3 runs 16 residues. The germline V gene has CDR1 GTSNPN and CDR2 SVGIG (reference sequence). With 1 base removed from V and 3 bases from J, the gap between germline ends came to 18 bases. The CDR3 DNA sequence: TGTGCCTGGAGTGCAAAGACAGGCTTTGGGTACTATGGCTACACCTTC. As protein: CAWSAKTGFGYYGYTF.